These 30 T cell receptor beta chains were all obtained from the same sample, sequenced in a study of blood T cell repertoires in COVID-19. This table comes from immunoSEQ multiplex PCR, and its TCRdb copy is limited to in-frame clones, with some not included. The sample shows over 250,000 clones, about 87% of them seen only once. Sequenced sample: peripheral blood. Receptors were obtained from a man between 60 and 75 years old who had recovered from COVID-19.

This clone was detected once. The V and J genes are TRBV10-1 and TRBJ1-5, with TRBD1 as a possible D gene (5 bases). CDR1 and CDR2 (germline): WNHNN, SYGVQD (reference sequence). Trimming shortened V by 4 bases and J by 4 bases, and 14 bases separated the two germline ends. This CDR3 region has 15 residues. Here the CDR3 reads CASSVRLRGNQPQHF. CDR3 DNA: TGCGCCAGCAGTGTACGTCTTAGGGGAAATCAGCCCCAGCATTTT.

The chain is built from TRBV6-6 and TRBJ2-7, with D hard to call. The CDR3 is 15 amino acids. CDR1 and CDR2 (germline): MNHNY, SVGAGI (reference sequence). The ends were cut back, 5 bases at V and 3 bases at J, with 17 bases in the middle. The CDR3, as DNA: TGTGCCAGCAGTCAGGCGAGTTTCTACAGCTACGAGCAGTACTTC. This codes for CASSQASFYSYEQYF.

This clone occurred once. This CDR3 is also generated by other DNA sequences in the sample. The gene calls are TRBV19 and TRBJ1-5; D call uncertain. Germline CDR1 and CDR2: LNHDA and SQIVND (reference sequence). Trimming took off 3 bases at V and 2 bases at J, with 5 bases between the two ends. This CDR3 spans 13 amino acids. In nucleotides, the CDR3 is TGTGCCAGTAGTATCACAGGCAATCAGCCCCAGCATTTT. This codes for CASSITGNQPQHF.

This rearrangement joins TRBV18 to TRBJ2-2; 8 nucleotides align to TRBD1. This CDR3 has 18 residues. V lost 4 bases to trimming and J lost 0 bases; unmatched junction nucleotides: 10. Germline CDR1 is KGHSH and CDR2 is LQKENI. CDR3 sequence (DNA): TGTGCCAGCTCACTAAAATTACCGGGACAGGCGAACACCGGGGAGCTGTTTTTT. Translation gives CASSLKLPGQANTGELFF.

The V and J genes are TRBV5-1 and TRBJ2-2, with 12 bases that match TRBD2. Germline V CDR1 and CDR2: SGHRS, YFSETQ. The junction had 2 bases not matched to a gene; V was cut back by 2 bases and J by 0 bases. The CDR3 runs to 17 residues. The CDR3 region is CASSFSSGGANTGELFF. CDR3 nucleotide sequence: TGCGCCAGCAGCTTCTCTAGCGGGGGGGCGAACACCGGGGAGCTGTTTTTT.

This sequence joins TRBV3-1 (or the pseudogene TRBV3-2) and TRBJ2-1, with unresolved D. Germline V gene sequence: CDR1 LGHDT, CDR2 YNNKEL (reference sequence). V lost 1 base to trimming and J lost 7 bases, with 11 bases between them. This CDR3 spans 14 amino acids. CDR3 loop: CASSQGLEGNEQFF. CDR3 nucleotide sequence: TGTGCCAGCAGCCAAGGGCTAGAAGGTAATGAGCAGTTCTTC.

V and J are TRBV12-3 or TRBV12-4 and TRBJ2-7; no definite D call. Trimming took 5 bases from V and 3 from J, leaving 8 bases between them. This CDR3 has 12 amino acids. CDR3 in amino acids: CASSHTVYEQYF. In nucleotides, the CDR3 is TGTGCCAGCAGTCATACGGTCTACGAGCAGTACTTC.

This sequence joins TRBV6-5 and TRBJ2-3; D not resolved. The CDR3 extends over 12 amino acids. Germline assignment: CDR1 MNHEY and CDR2 SVGAGI. The V end lost 6 bases, the J end lost 5 bases, and 9 bases lay between the germline ends. The CDR3 DNA is TGTGCCAGCAGCTCAACCAGAGATACGCAGTATTTT. It translates to CASSSTRDTQYF.

A single count supports this clone. The V call is TRBV11-2, the J call TRBJ1-1, with D tentatively TRBD1 (5 bases). Per the germline V gene, CDR1 is SGHAT and CDR2 is FQNNGV. The CDR3 covers 13 residues. In DNA, the CDR3 is TGTGCGGGGAGGGTGCTGGGGGACACTGAAGCTTTCTTT. Encoded protein: CAGRVLGDTEAFF.

The V and J genes are TRBV6-1 and TRBJ2-7, with 12 bases identical to TRBD1. With V trimmed by 4 bases and J by 6 bases, 10 bases remained unmatched. In germline, CDR1 is MNHNS, CDR2 SASEGT. The CDR3 is made up of 16 amino acids. The CDR3: CASSGKRGQGAGEQYF. The DNA for the CDR3 is TGTGCCAGCAGTGGAAAGAGGGGACAGGGGGCGGGCGAGCAGTACTTC.

This clone was seen a few times. The chain is built from TRBV4-1 and TRBJ1-5, with 8 bases matching TRBD1. There are 18 residues in the CDR3. CDR1 MGHRA and CDR2 YSYEKL come from the germline V gene. V was clipped by 3 bases and J by 4 bases; unmatched bases: 14. The CDR3 nucleotides are TGCGCCAGCAGCCACCCCCTGGGGCAGGGGGCCAGAAATCAGCCCCAGCATTTT. It is translated as CASSHPLGQGARNQPQHF.

This chain joins TRBV7-3 and TRBJ2-1, with 9 nucleotides matching TRBD1. The V gene's germline CDR1 is SGHTA and CDR2 FQGTGA. The CDR3 has 15 residues. V lost 6 bases, J lost 5 bases, and 8 bases stayed unmatched. Here the CDR3 reads CASSFTGGANNEQFF. The CDR3, as DNA: TGTGCCAGCAGTTTTACAGGGGGCGCGAACAATGAGCAGTTCTTC.

The CDR3 DNA sequence: TGTGCCAGCAGTGTAATTAGCGGGGGACAAGAGACCCAGTACTTC. Translated: CASSVISGGQETQYF. The chain joins TRBV2 to TRBJ2-5; 9 nucleotides line up with TRBD2. This CDR3 has 15 residues. V lost 4 bases, J lost 2 bases, and 5 bases stayed unmatched. From germline, CDR1 is SNHLY and CDR2 FYNNEI.

This chain uses TRBV14 with TRBJ1-4; 8 nucleotides line up with TRBD1. This CDR3 region has 16 residues. Unmatched junction bases numbered 7, after V lost 2 bases and J lost 5 bases. The V gene's germline CDR1 is SGHDN and CDR2 FVKESK. CDR3: CASSQLERQGNEKLFF. The DNA of the CDR3 is TGTGCCAGCAGCCAACTTGAACGACAGGGGAATGAAAAACTGTTTTTT.

This clone was observed a few times. The rearrangement uses TRBV7-8 and TRBJ2-7, with unresolved D. This CDR3 has 14 amino acids. Per germline, CDR1 SGHVS and CDR2 FQNEAQ. Trimming shortened V by 5 bases and J by 5 bases, and 16 bases separated the two germline ends. The CDR3 is CASSADWQVHEQYF. In DNA form, the CDR3 reads TGTGCCAGCAGCGCTGATTGGCAGGTCCACGAGCAGTACTTC.

The V gene is TRBV7-7, the J gene TRBJ2-5; weak D call: TRBD1 (6 bases). V lost 5 bases to trimming and J lost 4 bases, with 11 bases between them. CDR1 is SSHAT, CDR2 FNYEAQ, per germline (reference sequence). The CDR3 consists of 13 residues. The chain's CDR3 is CASSGGLGETQYF. In DNA form, the CDR3 reads TGTGCCAGCAGCGGGGGCCTGGGAGAGACCCAGTACTTC.

CDR3 in amino acids: CASSDSKRATDTQYF. The CDR3 DNA reads TGTGCCAGCAGTGACTCGAAGAGGGCCACAGATACGCAGTATTTT. The J gene is TRBJ2-3, the V gene TRBV6-4; a possible D gene is TRBD2 (5 bases). Germline V CDR1 and CDR2: MRHNA, SNTAGT. The CDR3 consists of 15 residues. The V and J ends lost 0 bases and 2 bases respectively, with 9 bases between them.

As DNA, the CDR3 is TGTGCCAGCAGCTTTACAGGGTTCGATGGCTACACCTTC. Protein sequence: CASSFTGFDGYTF. V usage is TRBV13 and J usage is TRBJ1-2, with D perhaps matching TRBD1 (6 bases). Germline V CDR1 and CDR2: PRHDT, FYEKMQ (reference sequence). Trimming pared 3 bases from V and 6 bases from J, leaving 11 bases between. There are 13 residues in the CDR3.

In this sample, this clone turned up many times. V gene TRBV2 combines with J gene TRBJ1-5; D not certain. CDR1 is SNHLY and CDR2 is FYNNEI in the germline V gene. Trimming stripped 2 bases from V and 1 base from J, with 12 bases between. The CDR3 extends over 16 amino acids. CDR3 nucleotide sequence: TGTGCCAGCAGTGAACGGTGGGGAGCGAGCAATCAGCCCCAGCATTTT. This codes for CASSERWGASNQPQHF.

CDR3: CASSVKRDFNQPQHF. The CDR3, as DNA: TGTGCCAGCAGCGTGAAGCGGGACTTTAATCAGCCCCAGCATTTT. This sequence joins TRBV2 and TRBJ1-5; a possible D gene is TRBD1 (5 bases). Trimming shortened V by 6 bases and J by 4 bases, and 16 bases separated the two germline ends. Looked up from germline, CDR1 is SNHLY and CDR2 is FYNNEI. The CDR3 length is 15 residues.

The gene calls are TRBV6-2 or TRBV6-3 and TRBJ2-5; no clear D. Looked up from germline, CDR1 is MNHEY and CDR2 is SVGEGT. CDR3 length: 17 residues. Trimming pared 2 bases from V and 2 bases from J, leaving 18 bases between. The CDR3 region is CASSYRNPDFLQETQYF. The DNA for the CDR3 is TGTGCCAGCAGTTACAGGAATCCAGACTTTTTACAAGAGACCCAGTACTTC.

The rearrangement links TRBV9 to TRBJ2-3; TRBD2 agrees at 14 bases. The CDR3 runs 18 residues. In germline, CDR1 is SGDLS, CDR2 YYNGEE. The V segment lost 3 bases and the J segment 2 bases; nucleotides outside the gene matches: 8. The CDR3 spells CASSAEGLAGGFTDTQYF. CDR3 DNA: TGTGCCAGCAGCGCCGAAGGACTAGCGGGGGGCTTCACAGATACGCAGTATTTT.

The gene calls are TRBV19 and TRBJ2-5, with a possible D match to TRBD2 (6 bases). Germline CDR1 and CDR2: LNHDA and SQIVND (reference sequence). The CDR3 extends over 13 amino acids. V lost 0 bases and J 9 bases, leaving 11 bases between the germline ends. The CDR3 bases are TGTGCCAGTAGTATAGATCGTTGGGGGGCCCAGTACTTC. This translates into CASSIDRWGAQYF. Supplemented by reference TRBV19 and TRBJ2-5, the full variable domain reads DGGITQSPKYLFRKEGQNVTLSCEQNLNHDAMYWYRQDPGQGLRLIYYSQIVNDFQKGDIAEGYSVSREKKESFPLTVTSAQKNPTAFYLCASSIDRWGAQYFGPGTRLLVL.

This clone was recorded once. The V call is TRBV30, the J call TRBJ1-2, with 7 bases aligning to TRBD1. V lost 2 bases and J lost 0; bases outside the gene matches: 6. The CDR3 spans 15 residues. In germline, CDR1 is GTSNPN, CDR2 SVGIG (reference sequence). CDR3 sequence: CAWSLDRVANYGYTF. The CDR3 DNA sequence: TGTGCCTGGAGTCTCGACAGGGTTGCTAACTATGGCTACACCTTC.

This chain joins TRBV9 and TRBJ2-3; D perhaps matches TRBD2 (6 bases). V lost 4 bases to trimming and J lost 5 bases, with 20 bases between them. CDR3 length equals 16 residues. Germline CDR1 SGDLS, CDR2 YYNGEE. Here the CDR3 reads CASSPGGIKTIDTQYF. CDR3 nucleotides: TGTGCCAGCAGCCCCGGCGGGATTAAAACGATAGATACGCAGTATTTT.

J is TRBJ2-7 and V is TRBV6-5; D unclear. Germline loops: CDR1 MNHEY, CDR2 SVGAGI. With 7 bases removed from V and 3 bases from J, the gap between germline ends came to 16 bases. The CDR3 is made up of 14 amino acids. CDR3 in amino acids: CASIRSGVNYEQYF. The CDR3 DNA is TGTGCCAGCATCCGGTCCGGAGTAAACTACGAGCAGTACTTC.

V usage is TRBV5-1 and J usage is TRBJ2-7; the match to TRBD2 covers 15 bases. CDR3 length equals 15 residues. Trimming took 4 bases from V and 3 from J; bases not matched to a gene: 2. The germline gives CDR1 SGHRS, CDR2 YFSETQ. The DNA of the CDR3 is TGCGCCAGCAGCCCGGGACTAGCGGGGGGCTACGAGCAGTACTTC. The encoded protein is CASSPGLAGGYEQYF.

The genes are TRBV5-1 and TRBJ2-5; 7 bases align to TRBD1. This CDR3 comprises 15 residues. Germline V gene data show CDR1 as SGHRS and CDR2 as YFSETQ. Losses at the gene ends were 4 bases for V and 4 bases for J; bases not matched to a gene: 10. The CDR3 reads CASSQQQGIGETQYF. For the CDR3, the DNA is TGCGCCAGCAGCCAGCAACAGGGGATCGGAGAGACCCAGTACTTC. Based on the CDR3 plus reference TRBV5-1 and TRBJ2-5, the full variable domain is KAGVTQTPRYLIKTRGQQVTLSCSPISGHRSVSWYQQTPGQGLQFLFEYFSETQRNKGNFPGRFSGRQFSNSRSEMNVSTLELGDSALYLCASSQQQGIGETQYFGPGTRLLVL.

The V and J genes are TRBV6-5 and TRBJ1-2; D is unresolved. Germline values: CDR1 MNHEY, CDR2 SVGAGI. The CDR3 is 15 residues long. V shed 0 bases and J shed 4 bases, with 12 bases lying between them. The CDR3 spells CASSYSSGSVYGYTF. CDR3 bases: TGTGCCAGCAGTTACTCATCGGGGTCGGTCTATGGCTACACCTTC.

The rearrangement joins TRBV7-9 to TRBJ2-3; 8 bases fit TRBD1. CDR3 length: 15 residues. The germline gives CDR1 SEHNR, CDR2 FQNEAQ (reference sequence). V trimming: 3 bases; J trimming: 2 bases; junction bases outside the gene matches: 4. DNA for the CDR3: TGTGCCAGCAGCTTTCAGGGGGCGATCACAGATACGCAGTATTTT. This codes for CASSFQGAITDTQYF.